These 18 T cell receptor beta chains came from one sample sequenced in a study of blood T cell repertoires in COVID-19. Data came from immunoSEQ multiplex PCR; TCRdb stores just in-frame clones and leaves some out. This sample has 140,000 to 150,000 clones, with around 90% found just once. The sample comprised peripheral blood. These receptor sequences come from a human donor with COVID-19, enrolled during active disease. The donor label of this sample is uncertain.

The rearrangement links TRBV2 to TRBJ1-2; 10 positions match TRBD1. V was clipped by 6 bases and J by 5 bases; unmatched bases: 6. The germline V gene has CDR1 SNHLY and CDR2 FYNNEI. The CDR3 contains 14 residues. CDR3 region: CASRGTGDSYGYTF. The CDR3 nucleotides are TGTGCCAGCAGGGGGACAGGGGACTCTTATGGCTACACCTTC.

This clone was detected a few times. The gene calls are TRBV5-1 and TRBJ2-7; tentative D call: TRBD2 (6 bases). Germline lookup yields CDR1 SGHRS and CDR2 YFSETQ. The CDR3 extends over 14 amino acids. V gave up 4 bases and J gave up 6 bases, with 17 bases separating them. The chain's CDR3 is CASSGGLGPAEQYF. The CDR3 nucleotides read TGCGCCAGCAGCGGGGGACTGGGGCCCGCCGAGCAGTACTTC.

The chain links TRBV5-5 to TRBJ1-4; tentative D call: TRBD1 (6 bases). The V end was cut by 3 bases, the J end by 5 bases, with 11 bases between. Germline CDR1 reads SGHKS; CDR2 reads YYEKEE (reference sequence). This CDR3 contains 14 residues. As DNA, the CDR3 is TGTGCCAGCAGCTCAGGGGCCTTGAATGAAAAACTGTTTTTT. Its translation: CASSSGALNEKLFF.

This chain links TRBV2 with TRBJ1-4; 10 positions agree with TRBD1. CDR3 size: 14 residues. Per the germline V gene, CDR1 is SNHLY and CDR2 is FYNNEI. Trimming removed 6 bases from V and 8 bases from J; junction bases left unmatched: 6. The CDR3 region is CASRRQGAREKLFF. CDR3 in DNA: TGTGCCAGCAGAAGACAGGGGGCTAGGGAAAAACTGTTTTTT. Together with reference TRBV2 and TRBJ1-4, the CDR3 gives the full variable domain: EPEVTQTPSHQVTQMGQEVILRCVPISNHLYFYWYRQILGQKVEFLVSFYNNEISEKSEIFDDQFSVERPDGSNFTLKIRSTKLEDSAMYFCASRRQGAREKLFFGSGTQLSVL.

By share, this clone ranks as medium-sized. V is TRBV7-2 and J is TRBJ1-6, with a possible D match to TRBD1 (6 bases). The CDR3 has 14 residues. V was shortened by 4 bases and J by 6 bases, with 10 bases between the two germline ends. Germline CDR1 and CDR2: SGHTA and FQGNSA. The DNA of the CDR3 is TGTGCCAGCAGCTGGACAGAGATTAATTCACCCCTCCACTTT. This sequence encodes CASSWTEINSPLHF.

The chain links TRBV9 to TRBJ2-3, with 7 nucleotides matching TRBD2. V was pared by 4 bases and J by 0 bases, with 11 bases of the junction left unmatched. Germline CDR1 is SGDLS and CDR2 is YYNGEE. This CDR3 spans 17 amino acids. The CDR3 region is CASSFQGREASTDTQYF. The CDR3 nucleotides read TGTGCCAGCAGCTTTCAAGGGAGGGAGGCTAGCACAGATACGCAGTATTTT.

This clone was observed once. The chain carries TRBV6-4 and TRBJ2-2; D is ambiguous. This CDR3 has 13 residues. The V and J ends lost 5 bases and 3 bases respectively, with 7 bases between them. CDR1 and CDR2 from the germline V gene are MRHNA and SNTAGT. CDR3 coding DNA: TGTGCCAGCAGTTCCCAGGACACCGGGGAGCTGTTTTTT. Translation: CASSSQDTGELFF.

This clone is a singleton in its sample. The chain joins TRBV14 to TRBJ2-7; TRBD2 might be the D (5 bases). The V end lost 4 bases, the J end lost 3 bases, and 19 bases lay between the germline ends. Germline V gives CDR1 SGHDN, CDR2 FVKESK. The CDR3 totals 16 residues. CDR3 region: CASSPRSHSGYYEQYF. The CDR3, as DNA: TGTGCCAGCAGCCCACGGTCCCACTCGGGATACTACGAGCAGTACTTC.

The chain joins TRBV5-4 to TRBJ2-3, with 10 bases fitting TRBD2. With 5 bases clipped from V and 3 bases from J, the junction kept 9 bases outside the gene matches. Germline V gene lookup returns CDR1 SGHNT and CDR2 YYREEE (reference sequence). The length of the CDR3 is 16 residues. CDR3 nucleotide sequence: TGTGCCAGCAGAAAAATTCTAGCGGGGGAGACAGATACGCAGTATTTT. Its protein product is CASRKILAGETDTQYF.

Comment on this clone: Additional DNA sequences in this sample encode the identical CDR3. The genes are TRBV18 and TRBJ2-2; maybe TRBD2 (6 bases). The ends were cut back, 3 bases at V and 4 bases at J, with 9 bases in the middle. The CDR3 has 14 residues. Germline assignment: CDR1 KGHSH and CDR2 LQKENI. CDR3 coding DNA: TGTGCCAGCTCACCTCGGGACTTCACCGGGGAGCTGTTTTTT. Protein sequence: CASSPRDFTGELFF. The complete variable domain, with remaining parts taken from reference TRBV18 and TRBJ2-2, reads NAGVMQNPRHLVRRRGQEARLRCSPMKGHSHVYWYRQLPEEGLKFMVYLQKENIIDESGMPKERFSAEFPKEGPSILRIQQVVRGDSAAYFCASSPRDFTGELFFGEGSRLTVL.

The V and J genes are TRBV21-1 and TRBJ2-3; the D segment call TRBD1 is taken from the table without a DNA check. TRBV21-1 is recorded as a pseudogene. The CDR3 runs 16 residues. As DNA, the CDR3 is TGTGCCAGCAGCAACCAAGACAGGGTCTACACAGATACGCAGTATTTT. It translates to CASSNQDRVYTDTQYF.

The gene calls are TRBV4-1 and TRBJ1-1; D is uncertain. In germline, CDR1 is MGHRA, CDR2 YSYEKL. Trimming took 8 bases from V and 2 from J, leaving 9 bases between them. The CDR3 consists of 12 residues. The CDR3: CASRGGNTEAFF. The CDR3 bases are TGCGCCAGCCGAGGCGGAAACACTGAAGCTTTCTTT.

The table lists this clone with a count of one. CDR3 bases: TGTGCCAGCAGCCATAGACTAGCGGCTAACAATGAGCAGTTCTTC. Translation gives CASSHRLAANNEQFF. The V and J genes are TRBV3-1 (or the pseudogene TRBV3-2) and TRBJ2-1; 9 bases map to TRBD2. V shed 3 bases, J shed 5 bases, and the junction held 5 bases outside the gene matches. Germline CDR1 is LGHDT and CDR2 is YNNKEL (reference sequence). The CDR3 extends over 15 amino acids.

The chain employs TRBV15 and TRBJ2-1, with 8 bases aligning to TRBD2. Germline V gene sequence: CDR1 LNHNV, CDR2 YYDKDF (reference sequence). The CDR3 runs to 15 residues. Germline trimming cut 6 bases from V and 4 bases from J; bases unmatched to any gene: 8. In DNA form, the CDR3 reads TGTGCCACCAGGAGGAAGCGGGGGAGTTACAATGAGCAGTTCTTC. Translating it yields CATRRKRGSYNEQFF.

As concerns this clone: A read error may account for a junction end that differs from germline. The rearrangement uses TRBV11-3 and TRBJ2-1, with D possibly matching TRBD2 (7 bases). Germline V gene lookup returns CDR1 SGHNT and CDR2 YENEEA. The CDR3 length is 13 residues. The CDR3 DNA reads TGTGCCAGCAGCTTAGAACTTGGGGGGGCAGGGATCTTC. Protein sequence: CASSLELGGAGIF.

The sample holds one count of this clone. The gene calls are TRBV7-8 and TRBJ2-3; the match to TRBD1 covers 8 bases. V gave up 2 bases and J gave up 4 bases; unmatched junction bases: 14. CDR1 is SGHVS, CDR2 FQNEAQ, per germline. This CDR3 is built from 18 residues. CDR3: CASSLPRQTGASADTQYF. The CDR3 nucleotides are TGTGCCAGCAGCTTACCCCGACAGACAGGGGCTAGTGCAGATACGCAGTATTTT. The variable domain in full, completed from reference TRBV7-8 and TRBJ2-3, reads GAGVSQSPRYKVAKRGQDVALRCDPISGHVSLFWYQQALGQGPEFLTYFQNEAQLDKSGLPSDRFFAERPEGSVSTLKIQRTQQEDSAVYLCASSLPRQTGASADTQYFGPGTRLTVL.

The chain has TRBV6-5 and TRBJ2-5, with a possible D match to TRBD1 (6 bases). Looked up from germline, CDR1 is MNHEY and CDR2 is SVGAGI. V gave up 7 bases and J gave up 1 base, with 13 bases separating them. This CDR3 contains 14 residues. In DNA form, the CDR3 reads TGTGCCAGCACCAAAAGGGACACCCAAGAGACCCAGTACTTC. Translated, it gives CASTKRDTQETQYF.

CDR3 in DNA: TGTGCCAGCAGCGTCAGGGAGGACACTGAAGCTTTCTTT. Encoded protein: CASSVREDTEAFF. The V gene is TRBV9, the J gene TRBJ1-1, with a possible D match to TRBD1 (5 bases). This CDR3 spans 13 amino acids. The germline V gene encodes CDR1 SGDLS and CDR2 YYNGEE. V lost 2 bases and J lost 3, with 8 bases in between. The full variable domain, in which reference TRBV9 and TRBJ1-1 provide the parts outside the CDR3, is DSGVTQTPKHLITATGQRVTLRCSPRSGDLSVYWYQQSLDQGLQFLIQYYNGEERAKGNILERFSAQQFPDLHSELNLSSLELGDSALYFCASSVREDTEAFFGQGTRLTVV.